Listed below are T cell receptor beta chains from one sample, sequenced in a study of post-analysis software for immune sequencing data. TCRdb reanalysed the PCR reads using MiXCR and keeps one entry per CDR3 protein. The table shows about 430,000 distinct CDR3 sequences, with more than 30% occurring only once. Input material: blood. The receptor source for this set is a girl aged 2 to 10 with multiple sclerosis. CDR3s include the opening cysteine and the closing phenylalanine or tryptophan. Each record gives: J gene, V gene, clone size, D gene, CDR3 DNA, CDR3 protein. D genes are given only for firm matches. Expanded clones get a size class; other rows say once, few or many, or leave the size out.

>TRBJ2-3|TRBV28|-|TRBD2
TGTGCCAGCAGCGATGCGGGGGGGACAGATACGCAGTATTTT
CASSDAGGTDTQYF
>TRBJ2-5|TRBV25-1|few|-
TGTGCCAGCAGTGAATACCGTAAAGAGACCCAGTACTTC
CASSEYRKETQYF
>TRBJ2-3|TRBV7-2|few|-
TGTGCCAGCAGCTTAGCGGGGATTGTCACAGATACGCAGTATTTT
CASSLAGIVTDTQYF
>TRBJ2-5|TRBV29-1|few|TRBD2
TGCAGCGTAGCGGGAGAATCTGTAAGAGAGACCCAGTACTTC
CSVAGESVRETQYF
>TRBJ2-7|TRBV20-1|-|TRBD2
TGCAGTGCTAGAGAGGGGAAGCGGGGGACCTCCTACGAGCAGTACTTC
CSAREGKRGTSYEQYF
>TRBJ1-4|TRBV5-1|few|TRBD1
TGCGCCAGCAGCTTGGGGGACAGGGAAGGTGAAAAACTGTTTTTT
CASSLGDREGEKLFF
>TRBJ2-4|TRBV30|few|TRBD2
TGTGCCTGGAGGGGACTAGCGGGGGGAGTCGGGAGCATTCAGTACTTC
CAWRGLAGGVGSIQYF
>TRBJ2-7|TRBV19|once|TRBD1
TGTGCCAGTGCAGGACAGGTGGGCTCCTACGAGCAGTACTTC
CASAGQVGSYEQYF
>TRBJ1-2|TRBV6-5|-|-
TGTGCCAGCAGTTATCTGCATCCAAGCTATGGCTACACCTTC
CASSYLHPSYGYTF
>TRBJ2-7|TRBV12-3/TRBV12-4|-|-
TGTGCCAGCAGTTTAGAAGGCTTACAAAACTACGAGCAGTACTTC
CASSLEGLQNYEQYF
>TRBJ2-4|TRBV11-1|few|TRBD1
TGTGCCAGCAGCTTGGGAAGACAGGGTAAAACTTACAAAGCCAAAAACATTCAGTACTTC
CASSLGRQGKTYKAKNIQYF
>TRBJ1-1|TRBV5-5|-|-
TGTGCCAGCAGCTTGGTGGGGGGTGTCGGGACTGAAGCTTTCTTT
CASSLVGGVGTEAFF
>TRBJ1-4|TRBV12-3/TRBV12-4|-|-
TGTGCCAGCAGTTTATGGGGGACTGAAAAACTGTTTTTT
CASSLWGTEKLFF
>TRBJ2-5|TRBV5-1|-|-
TGCGCCAGCAGCTTATCGAAGGGCTCCCAAGAGACCCAGTACTTC
CASSLSKGSQETQYF
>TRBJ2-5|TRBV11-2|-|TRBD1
TGTGCCAGCAGCCCCAATCCCGGGACAGGTGGGGGGCCCCAAGAGACCCAGTACTTC
CASSPNPGTGGGPQETQYF
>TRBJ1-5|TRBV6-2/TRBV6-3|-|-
TGTGCCAGCAGTTGGACAGCTTATAGCAATCAGCCCCAGCATTTT
CASSWTAYSNQPQHF
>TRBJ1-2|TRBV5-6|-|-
TGTGCCAGCAGCTCACCGGCAAAGGCAGAATATAACTATGGCTACACCTTC
CASSSPAKAEYNYGYTF
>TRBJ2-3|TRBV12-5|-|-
TGTGCTAGTGCCCCGAGGGGGAGCACAGATACGCAGTATTTT
CASAPRGSTDTQYF
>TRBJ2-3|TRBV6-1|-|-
TGTGCCAGCAGTGAAGCCCTTGGTACCGATACGCAGTATTTT
CASSEALGTDTQYF
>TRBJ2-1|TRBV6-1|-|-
TGTGCCAGCAGTGAACTCAGCGGAGCGTACAATGAGCAGTTCTTC
CASSELSGAYNEQFF
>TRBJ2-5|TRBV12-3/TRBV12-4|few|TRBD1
TGTGCCAGTAGTTGGGGGACAGGGGTCCAAGAGACCCAGTACTTC
CASSWGTGVQETQYF
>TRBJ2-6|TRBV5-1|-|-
TGCGCCAGCAGCTTGCTAGCCTCTGGGGCCAACGTCCTGACTTTC
CASSLLASGANVLTF
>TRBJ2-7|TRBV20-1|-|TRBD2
TGCAGTGCAAATCGTTTGACTAGCGGGAGGACCTACGAGCAGTACTTC
CSANRLTSGRTYEQYF
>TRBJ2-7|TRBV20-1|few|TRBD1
TGCAGTGTCCCCGACAGGGCCCTCTCCTACGAGCAGTACTTC
CSVPDRALSYEQYF
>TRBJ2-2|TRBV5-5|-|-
TGTGCCAGCAGCCACCACGACACAAACACCGGGGAGCTGTTTTTT
CASSHHDTNTGELFF
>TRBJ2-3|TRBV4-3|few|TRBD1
TGCGCCAGCAGCCACTCAACAGGGGCGAAGGCAGATACGCAGTATTTT
CASSHSTGAKADTQYF
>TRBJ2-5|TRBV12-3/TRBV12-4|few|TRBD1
TGTGCCAGCAGTCCCGGGACAGGGGGCATCGAGACCCAGTACTTC
CASSPGTGGIETQYF
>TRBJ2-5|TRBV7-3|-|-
TGTGCCAGCAGCTTATCGGGTGGCTATGGGAGTGAGACCCAGTACTTC
CASSLSGGYGSETQYF
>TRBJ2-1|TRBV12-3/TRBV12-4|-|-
TGTGCCAGCAGTTCATGGGTGGGTCAGGAGCAGTTCTTC
CASSSWVGQEQFF
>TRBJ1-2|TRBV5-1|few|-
TGCGCCAGCAGCCACTCTGGCGGAACCTATGGCTACACCTTC
CASSHSGGTYGYTF
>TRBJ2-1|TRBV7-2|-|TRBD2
TGTGCCAGCAGCTTACGGTCTAGGACGACTAGCGCCGCGTCCAATGAGCAGTTCTTC
CASSLRSRTTSAASNEQFF
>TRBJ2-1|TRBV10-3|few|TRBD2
TGTGCCATCAGTGATAGGGCTAGCGGACATTACAATGAGCAGTTCTTC
CAISDRASGHYNEQFF
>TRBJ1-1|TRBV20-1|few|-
TGCAGTGCTTTGACAGGACCCACTGAAGCTTTCTTT
CSALTGPTEAFF
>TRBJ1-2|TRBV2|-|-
TGTGCCGGCAGTGAATCCCAGGTGAACTATGGCTACACCTTC
CAGSESQVNYGYTF
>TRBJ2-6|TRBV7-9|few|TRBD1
TGTGCCAGCAGCTTAGACGGCAGGGGGAATTATGGGGCCAACGTCCTGACTTTC
CASSLDGRGNYGANVLTF
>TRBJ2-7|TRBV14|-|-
TGTGCCAGCAGCCAATTTAACGGCCGATACGAGCAGTACTTC
CASSQFNGRYEQYF
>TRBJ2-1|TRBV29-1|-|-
TGCAGCGTTGAAGATATAGGCGGACCGAAATCCTACAATGAGCAGTTCTTC
CSVEDIGGPKSYNEQFF
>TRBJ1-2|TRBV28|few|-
TGTGCCAGCAGTTACTCCCTTAACGACTATGGCTACACCTTC
CASSYSLNDYGYTF
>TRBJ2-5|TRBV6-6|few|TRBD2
TGTGCCAGCAGCCCCTTCCGCGGGGGTCAAGAGACCCAGTACTTC
CASSPFRGGQETQYF
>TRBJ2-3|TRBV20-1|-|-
TGCAGTGCTGCTACAACAGAGACGCAGTATTTT
CSAATTETQYF
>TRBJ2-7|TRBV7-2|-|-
TGTGCCAGCAGCTTAGTTCTTCGACGCGAGCAGTACTTC
CASSLVLRREQYF